A selection of T cell receptor beta chains follows, all from one sample in a study of regulatory T cells in long-lasting Graves disease. TCRdb re-derived calls from the multiplex PCR reads in MiXCR, one entry per CDR3 protein. Of about 350,000 distinct CDR3 sequences in the sample, approximately 15% are singletons; the top ten hold roughly 27%. This same sample was also part of a study on T cells in Graves' hyperthyroidism and ophthalmopathy.

The sequences come from peripheral blood mononuclear cells (PBMCs), collected at new diagnosis, from a patient treated with antithyroid drugs. The source is a man aged 40-55 years with Graves disease. Both conserved end residues are part of each CDR3. D genes are given only for firm matches. The size field is filled for only some rows; it gives once, few, many or a size class.

TRBJ1-5 | - | TRBV30 | many | CAWSVSDGQPQHF | TGTGCCTGGAGTGTATCGGATGGTCAGCCCCAGCATTTT
TRBJ2-1 | - | TRBV20-1 | - | CSARWGPYNEQFF | TGCAGTGCTAGATGGGGGCCCTACAATGAGCAGTTCTTC
TRBJ2-1 | - | TRBV28 | many | CASSIQGSYNEQFF | TGTGCCAGCAGTATACAGGGCTCCTACAATGAGCAGTTCTTC
TRBJ2-5 | - | TRBV12-3/TRBV12-4 | many | CASSPNHPTGTTRETQYF | TGTGCCAGCAGTCCCAACCATCCGACAGGGACTACCAGGGAGACCCAGTACTTC
TRBJ2-1 | TRBD1 | TRBV24-1 | many | CATSDPSGGAYNEQFF | TGTGCCACCAGTGACCCATCAGGGGGCGCCTACAATGAGCAGTTCTTC
TRBJ1-1 | - | TRBV7-2 | many | CASSTDRRTEAFF | TGTGCCAGCAGCACCGACCGACGGACTGAAGCTTTCTTT
TRBJ1-5 | TRBD1 | TRBV6-1 | many | CASSGDRGAYSNQPQHF | TGTGCCAGCAGCGGGGACAGGGGGGCGTATAGCAATCAGCCCCAGCATTTT
TRBJ2-2 | - | TRBV6-1 | many | CASSAWGWSGELFF | TGTGCCAGCAGCGCTTGGGGGTGGTCCGGGGAGCTGTTTTTT
TRBJ1-6 | TRBD1 | TRBV25-1 | - | CASSEADRGYSPLHF | TGTGCCAGCAGTGAGGCGGACAGGGGGTATTCACCCCTCCACTTT
TRBJ2-6 | - | TRBV20-1 | many | CSARAAAGANVLTF | TGCAGTGCTAGAGCGGCGGCCGGGGCCAACGTCCTGACTTTC
TRBJ2-3 | TRBD1 | TRBV28 | many | CASTGIEQGAEDTQYF | TGTGCCAGCACGGGCATCGAGCAGGGGGCCGAAGATACGCAGTATTTT
TRBJ2-7 | - | TRBV28 | many | CASGRPAEGIEQYF | TGTGCCAGCGGCCGACCGGCGGAGGGGATCGAGCAGTACTTC
TRBJ2-3 | - | TRBV7-2 | many | CASSLGSGIVTDTQYF | TGTGCCAGCAGCTTGGGATCGGGAATAGTAACAGATACGCAGTATTTT
TRBJ2-3 | TRBD2 | TRBV7-2 | many | CASSQRKSLGTSDKDTQYF | TGCGCCAGCAGCCAACGCAAATCTCTCGGGACTAGCGATAAAGATACGCAGTATTTT
TRBJ1-1 | - | TRBV7-9 | few | CASSLLQGDTEAFF | TGTGCCAGCAGCTTATTGCAGGGTGACACTGAAGCTTTCTTT
TRBJ1-5 | - | TRBV4-1 | few | CASSQVKVRWPQHF | TGCGCCAGCAGCCAAGTGAAGGTCCGGTGGCCCCAGCATTTT
TRBJ2-3 | TRBD1 | TRBV24-1 | many | CATSALTGPTSTDTQYF | TGTGCCACCAGTGCCCTGACAGGGCCTACTAGCACAGATACGCAGTATTTT
TRBJ2-3 | - | TRBV7-9 | - | CASSFAQDSTDTQYF | TGTGCCAGCAGCTTTGCCCAGGACAGCACAGATACGCAGTATTTT
TRBJ2-5 | - | TRBV13 | - | CATLGQGQETQYF | TGTGCCACCCTCGGGCAGGGCCAAGAGACCCAGTACTTC
TRBJ2-5 | TRBD1 | TRBV15 | many | CATSPDRGRETQYF | TGTGCCACCAGCCCGGACAGGGGGCGGGAGACCCAGTACTTC
TRBJ2-5 | - | TRBV5-5 | many | CASSLTRVLETQYF | TGTGCCAGCAGCTTGACCAGGGTTTTGGAGACCCAGTACTTC
TRBJ1-1 | - | TRBV7-2 | many | CASSAGANTEAFF | TGTGCCAGCAGCGCAGGGGCCAACACTGAAGCTTTCTTT
TRBJ2-3 | - | TRBV4-2 | few | CASSQDRRGGDTQYF | TGTGCCAGCAGCCAAGATAGGAGGGGGGGCGATACGCAGTATTTT
TRBJ2-3 | TRBD1 | TRBV30 | many | CAWSQGTADTQYF | TGTGCCTGGTCACAGGGGACAGCAGATACGCAGTATTTT
TRBJ2-7 | - | TRBV6-1 | many | CASSPSRDDEQYF | TGTGCCAGCAGCCCATCCCGGGACGACGAGCAGTACTTC
TRBJ2-7 | - | TRBV20-1 | few | CSARDPRRVHEQYF | TGCAGTGCTAGGGACCCCCGTCGGGTCCACGAGCAGTACTTC
TRBJ2-4 | - | TRBV7-2 | few | CASSGDRGTKNIQYF | TGTGCCAGCAGCGGCGACCGGGGGACCAAAAACATTCAGTACTTC
TRBJ1-3 | - | TRBV12-3/TRBV12-4 | many | CASSSQAFSGNTIYF | TGTGCCAGCAGTTCGCAGGCGTTCTCTGGAAACACCATATATTTT
TRBJ2-5 | TRBD2 | TRBV2 | many | CASSPLAGGPREETQYF | TGTGCCAGCAGTCCGCTAGCGGGGGGGCCGAGGGAAGAGACCCAGTACTTC
TRBJ1-5 | TRBD1 | TRBV28 | - | CASSLDRARTQPQHF | TGTGCCAGCAGTTTGGACAGGGCACGTACCCAGCCCCAGCATTTT
TRBJ2-5 | - | TRBV3-1 | many | CASSHMETQYF | TGTGCCAGCAGCCACATGGAGACCCAGTACTTC
TRBJ2-7 | TRBD1 | TRBV9 | - | CASSVAGTENYEQYF | TGTGCCAGCAGCGTCGCCGGGACAGAAAACTACGAGCAGTACTTC
TRBJ2-5 | - | TRBV6-1 | many | CASSEEAGKQETQYF | TGTGCCAGCAGTGAAGAGGCAGGGAAACAAGAGACCCAGTACTTC
TRBJ2-7 | TRBD1 | TRBV5-5 | - | CASSVGTGGFEQYF | TGTGCCAGCAGCGTCGGGACAGGGGGGTTCGAGCAGTACTTC
TRBJ2-3 | TRBD2 | TRBV7-3 | few | CASSLTGRGGTDTQYF | TGTGCCAGCAGCTTAACGGGGCGGGGGGGCACAGATACGCAGTATTTT
TRBJ2-7 | - | TRBV7-2 | many | CASSLVFAASYEQYF | TGTGCCAGCAGCTTAGTGTTTGCGGCCTCCTACGAGCAGTACTTC
TRBJ2-7 | TRBD1 | TRBV20-1 | many | CSARSGTGGFYEQYF | TGCAGTGCTAGGTCTGGGACAGGGGGGTTCTACGAGCAGTACTTC
TRBJ2-5 | TRBD1 | TRBV11-2 | many | CASSRDRGKGWQETQYF | TGTGCCAGCAGCCGGGACAGGGGGAAAGGTTGGCAAGAGACCCAGTACTTC
TRBJ2-7 | - | TRBV15 | - | CATSRVGYEQYF | TGTGCCACCAGCAGAGTTGGCTACGAGCAGTACTTC
TRBJ2-3 | - | TRBV7-9 | - | CASSPTGTPVDTQYF | TGTGCCAGCAGCCCGACCGGGACCCCCGTAGATACGCAGTATTTT
TRBJ2-3 | TRBD1 | TRBV24-1 | - | CATSDPAGTGGPDTQYF | TGTGCCACCAGTGATCCAGCCGGGACAGGGGGCCCAGATACGCAGTATTTT
TRBJ1-3 | TRBD1 | TRBV11-2 | few | CASSLDRARDTIYF | TGTGCCAGCAGCCTCGACAGGGCCCGAGACACCATATATTTT
TRBJ2-5 | TRBD2 | TRBV28 | many | CASSSRPRLAGGGETQYF | TGTGCCAGCAGTTCCCGCCCCAGACTAGCGGGGGGGGGGGAGACCCAGTACTTC
TRBJ1-2 | TRBD1 | TRBV7-2 | many | CASSAGQVNYGYTF | TGTGCCAGCAGCGCGGGACAGGTTAACTATGGCTACACCTTC
TRBJ2-2 | - | TRBV9 | - | CASSKSPGGELFF | TGTGCCAGCAGCAAGTCTCCGGGCGGGGAGCTGTTTTTT
TRBJ2-7 | TRBD2 | TRBV12-3/TRBV12-4 | few | CASSWRGGYEQYF | TGTGCCAGCAGTTGGCGGGGGGGTTACGAGCAGTACTTC
TRBJ2-3 | TRBD2 | TRBV3-1 | many | CASRSLAGEDTQYF | TGTGCCAGCAGATCGCTAGCGGGGGAAGATACGCAGTATTTT
TRBJ2-5 | TRBD2 | TRBV15 | few | CATSRSYGLGEETQYF | TGTGCCACCAGCAGATCTTACGGACTAGGCGAAGAGACCCAGTACTTC
TRBJ2-7 | TRBD2 | TRBV3-1 | - | CASSQVLRLAVSEQYF | TGTGCCAGCAGCCAAGTCTTGAGACTAGCGGTCTCCGAGCAGTACTTC
TRBJ2-5 | - | TRBV20-1 | - | CSASRQWFETQYF | TGCAGTGCTAGTCGGCAGTGGTTTGAGACCCAGTACTTC
TRBJ1-6 | - | TRBV4-1 | few | CASSQEEGDSPLHF | TGCGCCAGCAGCCAAGAAGAGGGGGATTCACCCCTCCACTTT
TRBJ2-5 | TRBD2 | TRBV28 | - | CASRPLRASGWTETQYF | TGTGCCAGCAGGCCACTGAGGGCTAGCGGGTGGACGGAGACCCAGTACTTC
TRBJ2-5 | TRBD2 | TRBV6-1 | - | CASRTHTSGKEETQYF | TGTGCCAGCCGGACCCATACTAGCGGAAAAGAAGAGACCCAGTACTTC
TRBJ2-1 | - | TRBV3-1 | many | CASSQELLAFGNEQFF | TGTGCCAGCAGCCAAGAGTTACTAGCATTCGGAAATGAGCAGTTCTTC
TRBJ1-5 | - | TRBV2 | many | CASSERSQYQPQHF | TGTGCCAGCAGTGAACGCAGCCAATATCAGCCCCAGCATTTT
TRBJ2-1 | TRBD1 | TRBV24-1 | - | CATSPRNPGQGFHNEQFF | TGTGCCACCAGTCCACGAAATCCGGGACAGGGTTTTCACAATGAGCAGTTCTTC
TRBJ2-2 | TRBD1 | TRBV6-2/TRBV6-3 | - | CASRHRDRNTGELFF | TGTGCCAGCAGACACCGGGACAGGAACACCGGGGAGCTGTTTTTT